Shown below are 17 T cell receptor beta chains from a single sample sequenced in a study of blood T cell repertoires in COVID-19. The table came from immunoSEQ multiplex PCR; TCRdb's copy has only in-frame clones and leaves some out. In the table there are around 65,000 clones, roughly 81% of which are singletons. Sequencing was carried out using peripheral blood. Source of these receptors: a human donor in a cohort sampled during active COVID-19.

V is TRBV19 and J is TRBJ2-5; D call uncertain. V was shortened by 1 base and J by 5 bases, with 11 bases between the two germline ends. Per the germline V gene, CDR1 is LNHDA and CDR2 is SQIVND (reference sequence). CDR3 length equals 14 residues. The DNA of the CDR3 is TGTGCCAGTAGTATAGCTGGAGCTCAGGAGACCCAGTACTTC. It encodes CASSIAGAQETQYF.

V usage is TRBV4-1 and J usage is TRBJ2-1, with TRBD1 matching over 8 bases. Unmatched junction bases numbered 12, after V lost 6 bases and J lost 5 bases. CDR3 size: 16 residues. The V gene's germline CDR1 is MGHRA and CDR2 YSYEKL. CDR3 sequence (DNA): TGCGCCAGCAGTCACGCCCGGGGACAGGTAAACAATGAGCAGTTCTTC. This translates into CASSHARGQVNNEQFF.

CDR3 nucleotides: TGTGCCAGCAGTTTGGGACTTAAAGAGACCCAGTACTTC. Translating it yields CASSLGLKETQYF. J is TRBJ2-5 and V is TRBV6-5; the D gene is possibly TRBD2 (6 bases). The V gene's germline CDR1 is MNHEY and CDR2 SVGAGI. The CDR3 length is 13 residues. V was shortened by 4 bases and J by 3 bases, with 9 bases between the two germline ends.

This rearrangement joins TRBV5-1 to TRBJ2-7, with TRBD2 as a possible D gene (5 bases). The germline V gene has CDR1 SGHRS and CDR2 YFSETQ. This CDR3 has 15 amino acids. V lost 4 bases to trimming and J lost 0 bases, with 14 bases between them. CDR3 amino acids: CASSPSRGNSYEQYF. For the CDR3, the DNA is TGCGCCAGCAGCCCCAGCAGAGGGAACTCCTACGAGCAGTACTTC.

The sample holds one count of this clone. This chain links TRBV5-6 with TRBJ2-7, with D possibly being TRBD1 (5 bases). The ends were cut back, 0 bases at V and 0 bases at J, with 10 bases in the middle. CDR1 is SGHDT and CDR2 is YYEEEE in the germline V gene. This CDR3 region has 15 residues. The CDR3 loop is CASSLDGQGSYEQYF. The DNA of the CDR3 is TGTGCCAGCAGCTTGGACGGGCAGGGCTCCTACGAGCAGTACTTC.

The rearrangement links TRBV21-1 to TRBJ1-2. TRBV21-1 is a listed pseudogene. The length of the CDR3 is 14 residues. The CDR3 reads CATGGPPPRYGYTF. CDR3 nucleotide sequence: TGTGCCACCGGAGGTCCTCCTCCCCGCTATGGCTACACCTTC.

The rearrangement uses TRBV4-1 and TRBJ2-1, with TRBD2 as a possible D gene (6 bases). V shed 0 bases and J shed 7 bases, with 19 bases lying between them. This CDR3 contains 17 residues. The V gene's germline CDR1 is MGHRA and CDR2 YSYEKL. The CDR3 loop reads CASSQDNGRRLGNEQFF. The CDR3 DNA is TGCGCCAGCAGCCAAGATAACGGGAGACGGTTAGGTAATGAGCAGTTCTTC.

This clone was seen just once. CDR3 in amino acids: CASSSQPGLAGQEQYF. The CDR3, as DNA: TGTGCCAGCAGTTCTCAACCGGGACTAGCGGGACAGGAGCAGTACTTC. The genes are TRBV27 and TRBJ2-7, with 13 positions matching TRBD2. Germline V gene sequence: CDR1 MNHEY, CDR2 SMNVEV (reference sequence). With 4 bases clipped from V and 7 bases from J, the junction kept 10 bases outside the gene matches. The CDR3 runs 16 residues.

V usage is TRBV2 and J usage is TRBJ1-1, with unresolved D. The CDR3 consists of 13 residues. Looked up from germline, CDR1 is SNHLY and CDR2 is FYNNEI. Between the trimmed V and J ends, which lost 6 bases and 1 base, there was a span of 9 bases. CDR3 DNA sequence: TGTGCCAGCAGCCCCCTAGAGAACACTGAAGCTTTCTTT. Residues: CASSPLENTEAFF.

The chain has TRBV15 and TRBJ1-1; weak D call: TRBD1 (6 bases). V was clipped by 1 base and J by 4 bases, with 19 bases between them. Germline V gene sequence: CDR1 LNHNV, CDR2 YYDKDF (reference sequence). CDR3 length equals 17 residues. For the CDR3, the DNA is TGTGCCACCAGCAGAGCCCAAGACAGGCGAGGAGGCACTGAAGCTTTCTTT. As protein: CATSRAQDRRGGTEAFF.

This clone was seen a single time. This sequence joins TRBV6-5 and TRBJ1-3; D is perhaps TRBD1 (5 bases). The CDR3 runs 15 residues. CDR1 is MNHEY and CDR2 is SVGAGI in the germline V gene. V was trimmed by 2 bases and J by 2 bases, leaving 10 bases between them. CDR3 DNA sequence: TGTGCCAGCAGTTACAGGGGCACCCCTGGAAACACCATATATTTT. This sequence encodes CASSYRGTPGNTIYF.

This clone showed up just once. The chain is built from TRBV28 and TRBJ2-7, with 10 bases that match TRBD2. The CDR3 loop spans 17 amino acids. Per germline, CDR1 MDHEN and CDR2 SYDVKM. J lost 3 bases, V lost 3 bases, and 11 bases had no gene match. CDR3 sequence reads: CASSFSLREREGYEQYF. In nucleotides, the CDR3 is TGTGCCAGCAGTTTCTCCCTCAGGGAGCGGGAGGGCTACGAGCAGTACTTC. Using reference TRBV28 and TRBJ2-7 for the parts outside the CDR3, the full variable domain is DVKVTQSSRYLVKRTGEKVFLECVQDMDHENMFWYRQDPGLGLRLIYFSYDVKMKEKGDIPEGYSVSREKKERFSLILESASTNQTSMYLCASSFSLREREGYEQYFGPGTRLTVT.

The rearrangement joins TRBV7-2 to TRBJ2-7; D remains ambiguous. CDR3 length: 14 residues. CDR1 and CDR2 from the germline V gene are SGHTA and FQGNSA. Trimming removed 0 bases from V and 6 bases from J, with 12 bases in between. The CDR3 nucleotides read TGTGCCAGCAGCTTAGCCCTTCGAACTACCGAGCAGTACTTC. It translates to CASSLALRTTEQYF.

CDR3 coding DNA: TGTGCCAGCAGCCAAGAGTTAGACTTTTTGGGAAAACTGTTTTTT. As protein: CASSQELDFLGKLFF. The chain recombines TRBV4-2 with TRBJ1-4; D unresolved. CDR1 and CDR2 (germline): LGHNA, YNFKEQ. Trimming shortened V by 0 bases and J by 10 bases, and 15 bases separated the two germline ends. The CDR3 sequence is 15 residues long.

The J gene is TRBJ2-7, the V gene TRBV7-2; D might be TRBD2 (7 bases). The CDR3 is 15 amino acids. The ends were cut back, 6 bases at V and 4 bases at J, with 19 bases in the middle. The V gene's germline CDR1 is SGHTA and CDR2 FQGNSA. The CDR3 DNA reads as TGTGCCAGCAGTCCGGGGGGCGGGCTGAGGTACGAGCAGTACTTC. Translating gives CASSPGGGLRYEQYF.

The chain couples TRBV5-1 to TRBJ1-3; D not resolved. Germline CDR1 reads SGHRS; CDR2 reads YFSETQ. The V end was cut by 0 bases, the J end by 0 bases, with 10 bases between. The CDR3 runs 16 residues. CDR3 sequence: CASSLAGRHSGNTIYF. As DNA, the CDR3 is TGCGCCAGCAGCTTGGCCGGCAGGCACTCTGGAAACACCATATATTTT. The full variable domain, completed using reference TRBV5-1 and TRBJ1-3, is KAGVTQTPRYLIKTRGQQVTLSCSPISGHRSVSWYQQTPGQGLQFLFEYFSETQRNKGNFPGRFSGRQFSNSRSEMNVSTLELGDSALYLCASSLAGRHSGNTIYFGEGSWLTVV.

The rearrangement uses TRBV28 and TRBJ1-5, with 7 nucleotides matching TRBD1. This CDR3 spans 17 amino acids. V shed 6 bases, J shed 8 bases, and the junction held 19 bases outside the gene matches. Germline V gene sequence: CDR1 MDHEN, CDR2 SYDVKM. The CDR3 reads CASSPWALSGGREPQHF. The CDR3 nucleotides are TGTGCCAGCAGCCCCTGGGCGCTGTCAGGGGGTCGGGAGCCCCAGCATTTT.